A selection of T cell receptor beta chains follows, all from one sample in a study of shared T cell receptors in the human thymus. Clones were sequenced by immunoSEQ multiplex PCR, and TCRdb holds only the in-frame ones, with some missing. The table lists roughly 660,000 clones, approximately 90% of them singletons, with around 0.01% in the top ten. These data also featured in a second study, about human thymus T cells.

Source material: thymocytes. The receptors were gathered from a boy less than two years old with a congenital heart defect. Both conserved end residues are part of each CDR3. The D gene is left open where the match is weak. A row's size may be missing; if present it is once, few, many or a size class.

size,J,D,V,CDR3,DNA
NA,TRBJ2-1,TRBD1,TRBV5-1,CASSSPTGWAYNEQFF,TGCGCCAGCAGCTCCCCGACAGGGTGGGCCTACAATGAGCAGTTCTTC
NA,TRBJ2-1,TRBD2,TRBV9,CASSEGTSGIPGSYNEQFF,TGTGCCAGCAGCGAGGGGACTAGCGGGATACCGGGCTCCTACAATGAGCAGTTCTTC
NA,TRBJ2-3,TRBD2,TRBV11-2,CASSLAGLADITDTQYF,TGTGCCAGCAGCTTAGCCGGACTAGCGGACATCACAGATACGCAGTATTTT
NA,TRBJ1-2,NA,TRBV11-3,CASSSPEPNYGYTF,TGTGCCAGCAGCTCCCCGGAGCCTAACTATGGCTACACCTTC
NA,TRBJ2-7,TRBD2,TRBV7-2,CASSPEWEGSYEQYF,TGTGCCAGCAGCCCTGAGTGGGAGGGCTCCTACGAGCAGTACTTC
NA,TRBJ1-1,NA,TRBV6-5,CASRPDSEAFF,TGTGCCAGCAGACCAGACAGTGAAGCTTTCTTT
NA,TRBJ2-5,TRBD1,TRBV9,CASSVAGGEETQYF,TGTGCCAGCAGCGTAGCAGGGGGTGAAGAGACCCAGTACTTC
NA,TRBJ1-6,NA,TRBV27,CASSVTGWRSPLHF,TGTGCCAGCAGCGTAACAGGGTGGAGATCACCCCTCCACTTT
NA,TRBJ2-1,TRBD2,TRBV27,CASTKLAGGNNEQFF,TGTGCCAGCACTAAACTAGCGGGAGGGAACAATGAGCAGTTCTTC
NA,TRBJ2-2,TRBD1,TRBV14,CASSQVGQGNTGELFF,TGTGCCAGCAGCCAAGTGGGACAGGGAAACACCGGGGAGCTGTTTTTT
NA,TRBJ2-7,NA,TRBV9,CASSVATGTYEQYF,TGTGCCAGCAGCGTAGCTACGGGGACCTACGAGCAGTACTTC
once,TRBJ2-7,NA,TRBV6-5,CAREHRTYEQYF,TGTGCCAGGGAACACAGAACCTACGAGCAGTACTTC
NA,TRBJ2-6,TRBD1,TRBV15,CATSRPPGQGASGANVLTF,TGTGCCACCAGCAGGCCGCCGGGACAGGGGGCGTCCGGGGCCAACGTCCTGACTTTC
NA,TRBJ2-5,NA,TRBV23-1,CARGRQGSMKTQYF,TGCGCCAGAGGGAGGCAGGGAAGTATGAAGACCCAGTACTTC
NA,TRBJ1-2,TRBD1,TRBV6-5,CASSYPTGNGYAF,TGTGCCAGCAGTTACCCGACAGGGAATGGCTACGCCTTC
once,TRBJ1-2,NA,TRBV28,CASSPPGSGNYGYTF,TGTGCCAGCAGTCCCCCGGGCTCGGGGAACTATGGCTACACCTTC
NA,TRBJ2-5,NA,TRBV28,CASSHTGTTQETQYF,TGTGCCAGCAGTCATACCGGGACAACCCAAGAGACCCAGTACTTC